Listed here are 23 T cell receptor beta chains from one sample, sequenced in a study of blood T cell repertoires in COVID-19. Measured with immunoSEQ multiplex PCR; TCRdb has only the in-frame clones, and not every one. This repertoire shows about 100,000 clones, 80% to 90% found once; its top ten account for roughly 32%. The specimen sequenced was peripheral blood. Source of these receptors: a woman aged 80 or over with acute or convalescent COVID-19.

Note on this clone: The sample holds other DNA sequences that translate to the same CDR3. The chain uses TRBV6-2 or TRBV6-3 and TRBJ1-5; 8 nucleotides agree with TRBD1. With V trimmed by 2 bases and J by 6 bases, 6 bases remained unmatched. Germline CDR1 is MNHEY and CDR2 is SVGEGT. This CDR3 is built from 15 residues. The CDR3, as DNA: TGTGCCAGCAGTTACCCAGGACAGGGTGGTCAGCCCCAGCATTTT. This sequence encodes CASSYPGQGGQPQHF.

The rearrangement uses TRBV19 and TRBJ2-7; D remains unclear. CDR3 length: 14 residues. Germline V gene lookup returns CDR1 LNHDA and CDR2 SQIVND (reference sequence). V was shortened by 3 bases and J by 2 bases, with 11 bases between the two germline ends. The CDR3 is CASSIFHGAYEQYF. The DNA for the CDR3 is TGTGCCAGTAGTATTTTTCACGGAGCCTACGAGCAGTACTTC.

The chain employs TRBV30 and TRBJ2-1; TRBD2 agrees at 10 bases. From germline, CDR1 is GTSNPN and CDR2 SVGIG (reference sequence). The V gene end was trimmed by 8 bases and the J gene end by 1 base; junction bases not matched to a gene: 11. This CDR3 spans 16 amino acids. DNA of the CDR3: TGTGCCACTAGCGGGGACCGTTCCCCTTCCTACAATGAGCAGTTCTTC. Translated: CATSGDRSPSYNEQFF. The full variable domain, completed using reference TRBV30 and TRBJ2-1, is SQTIHQWPATLVQPVGSPLSLECTVEGTSNPNLYWYRQAAGRGLQLLFYSVGIGQISSEVPQNLSASRPQDRQFILSSKKLLLSDSGFYLCATSGDRSPSYNEQFFGPGTRLTVL.

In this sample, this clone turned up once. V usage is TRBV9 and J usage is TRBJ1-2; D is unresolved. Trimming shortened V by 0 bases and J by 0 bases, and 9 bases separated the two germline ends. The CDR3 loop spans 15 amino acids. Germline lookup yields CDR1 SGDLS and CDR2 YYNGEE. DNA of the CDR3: TGTGCCAGCAGCGTAGGTCAAAACTCTAACTATGGCTACACCTTC. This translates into CASSVGQNSNYGYTF.

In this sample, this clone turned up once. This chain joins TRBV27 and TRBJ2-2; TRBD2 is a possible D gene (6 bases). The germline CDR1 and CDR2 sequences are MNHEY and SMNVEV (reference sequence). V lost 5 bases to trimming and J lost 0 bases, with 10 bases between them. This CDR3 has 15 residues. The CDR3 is CASSPRLANTGELFF. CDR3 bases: TGTGCCAGCAGTCCGCGACTAGCGAACACCGGGGAGCTGTTTTTT.

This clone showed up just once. The CDR3 here is CASSYRLAGRTDTQYF. The CDR3 nucleotides are TGTGCCAGCAGTTACCGACTAGCGGGGCGCACAGATACGCAGTATTTT. The rearrangement uses TRBV6-5 and TRBJ2-3; 11 bases fit TRBD2. The V gene's germline CDR1 is MNHEY and CDR2 SVGAGI. V was pared by 2 bases and J by 1 base, with 2 bases of the junction left unmatched. The CDR3 runs 16 residues.

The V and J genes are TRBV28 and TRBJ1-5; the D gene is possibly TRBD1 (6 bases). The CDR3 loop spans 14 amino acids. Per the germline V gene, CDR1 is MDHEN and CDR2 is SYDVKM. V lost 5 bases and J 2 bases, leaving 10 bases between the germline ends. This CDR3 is CASSHRVGNQPQHF. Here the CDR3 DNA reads TGTGCCAGCAGTCACAGGGTCGGCAATCAGCCCCAGCATTTT.

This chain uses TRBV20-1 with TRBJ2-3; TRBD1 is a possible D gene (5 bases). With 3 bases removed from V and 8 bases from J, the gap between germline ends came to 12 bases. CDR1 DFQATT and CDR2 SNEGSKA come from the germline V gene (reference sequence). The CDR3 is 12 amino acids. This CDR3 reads CSASNPQGTQYF. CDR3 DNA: TGCAGTGCTAGTAACCCGCAGGGTACGCAGTATTTT.

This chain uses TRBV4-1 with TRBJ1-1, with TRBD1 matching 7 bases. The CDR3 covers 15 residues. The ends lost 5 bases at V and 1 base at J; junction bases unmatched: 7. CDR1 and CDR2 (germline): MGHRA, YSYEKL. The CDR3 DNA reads TGCGCCAGCAGCGGAAAGGGGGCAGGGAACACTGAAGCTTTCTTT. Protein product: CASSGKGAGNTEAFF.

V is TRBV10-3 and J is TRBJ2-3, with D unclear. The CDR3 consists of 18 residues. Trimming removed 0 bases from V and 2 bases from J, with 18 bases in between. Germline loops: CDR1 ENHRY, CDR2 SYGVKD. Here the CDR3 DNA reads TGTGCCATCAGTGAGTCGAATTTCGGTCGGCTAGACACAGATACGCAGTATTTT. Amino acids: CAISESNFGRLDTDTQYF.

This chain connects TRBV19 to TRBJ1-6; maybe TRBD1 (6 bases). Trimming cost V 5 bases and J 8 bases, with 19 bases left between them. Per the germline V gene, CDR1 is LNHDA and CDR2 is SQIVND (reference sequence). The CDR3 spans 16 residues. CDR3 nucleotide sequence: TGTGCCAGTAGTTTGACGACAGGCCGCATGGATTCACCCCTCCACTTT. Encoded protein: CASSLTTGRMDSPLHF.

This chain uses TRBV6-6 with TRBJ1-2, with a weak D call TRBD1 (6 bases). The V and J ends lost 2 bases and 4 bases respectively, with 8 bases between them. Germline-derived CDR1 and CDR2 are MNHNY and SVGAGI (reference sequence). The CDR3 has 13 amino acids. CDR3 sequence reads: CASSYQDSYGYTF. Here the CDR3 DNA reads TGTGCCAGCAGTTACCAGGACAGCTATGGCTACACCTTC.

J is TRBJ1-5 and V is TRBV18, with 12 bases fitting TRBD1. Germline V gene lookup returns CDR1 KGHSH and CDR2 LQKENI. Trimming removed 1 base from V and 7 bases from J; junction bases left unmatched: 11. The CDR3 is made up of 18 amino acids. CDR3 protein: CASSPQNRDRGRVQPQHF. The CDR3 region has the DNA TGTGCCAGCTCACCACAGAACCGGGACAGGGGGCGCGTCCAGCCCCAGCATTTT.

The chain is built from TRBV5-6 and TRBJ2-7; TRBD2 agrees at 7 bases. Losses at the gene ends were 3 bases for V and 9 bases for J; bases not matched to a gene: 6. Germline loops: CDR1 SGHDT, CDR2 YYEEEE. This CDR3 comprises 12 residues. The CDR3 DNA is TGTGCCAGCAGCTCATTATCGGGGGGGCAGTACTTC. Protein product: CASSSLSGGQYF.

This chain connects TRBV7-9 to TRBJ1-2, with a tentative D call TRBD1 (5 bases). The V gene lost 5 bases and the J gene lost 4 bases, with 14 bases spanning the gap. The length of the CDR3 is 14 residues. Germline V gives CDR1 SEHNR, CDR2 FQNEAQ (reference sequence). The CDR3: CASSQGQGGYGYTF. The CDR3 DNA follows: TGTGCCAGCAGCCAAGGGCAGGGAGGCTATGGCTACACCTTC. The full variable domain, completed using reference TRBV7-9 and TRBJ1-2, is DTGVSQNPRHKITKRGQNVTFRCDPISEHNRLYWYRQTLGQGPEFLTYFQNEAQLEKSRLLSDRFSAERPKGSFSTLEIQRTEQGDSAMYLCASSQGQGGYGYTFGSGTRLTVV.

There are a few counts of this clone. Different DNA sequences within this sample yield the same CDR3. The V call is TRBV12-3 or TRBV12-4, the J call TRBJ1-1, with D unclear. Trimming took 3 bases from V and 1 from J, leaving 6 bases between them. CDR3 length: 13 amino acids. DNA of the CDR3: TGTGCCAGCAGTTTTACCAGGAACACTGAAGCTTTCTTT. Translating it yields CASSFTRNTEAFF.

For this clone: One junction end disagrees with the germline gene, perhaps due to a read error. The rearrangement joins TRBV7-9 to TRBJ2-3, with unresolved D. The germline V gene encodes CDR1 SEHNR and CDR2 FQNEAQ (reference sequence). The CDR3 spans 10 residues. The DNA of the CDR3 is TGTGCCAGCAGCACAAATACGCAGTATTTT. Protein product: CASSTNTQYF.

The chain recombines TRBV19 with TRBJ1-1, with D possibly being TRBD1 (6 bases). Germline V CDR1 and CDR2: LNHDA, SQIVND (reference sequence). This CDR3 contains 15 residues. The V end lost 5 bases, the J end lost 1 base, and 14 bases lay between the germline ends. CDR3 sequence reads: CASSPRGGQNTEAFF. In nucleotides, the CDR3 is TGTGCCAGTAGTCCGAGGGGGGGGCAGAACACTGAAGCTTTCTTT.

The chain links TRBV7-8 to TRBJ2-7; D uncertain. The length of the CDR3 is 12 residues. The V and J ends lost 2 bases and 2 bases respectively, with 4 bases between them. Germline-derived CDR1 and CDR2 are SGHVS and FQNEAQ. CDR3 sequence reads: CASSLSTYEQYF. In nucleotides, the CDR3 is TGTGCCAGCAGCTTATCCACCTACGAGCAGTACTTC. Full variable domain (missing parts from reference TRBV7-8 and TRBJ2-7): GAGVSQSPRYKVAKRGQDVALRCDPISGHVSLFWYQQALGQGPEFLTYFQNEAQLDKSGLPSDRFFAERPEGSVSTLKIQRTQQEDSAVYLCASSLSTYEQYFGPGTRLTVT.

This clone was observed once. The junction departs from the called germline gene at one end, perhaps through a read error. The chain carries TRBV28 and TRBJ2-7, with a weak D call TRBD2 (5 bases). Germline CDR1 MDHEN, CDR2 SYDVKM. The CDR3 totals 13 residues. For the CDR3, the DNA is TGTGCCAGCAATTTATGGGAGTCCAACGAGCAGTACTTC. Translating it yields CASNLWESNEQYF.

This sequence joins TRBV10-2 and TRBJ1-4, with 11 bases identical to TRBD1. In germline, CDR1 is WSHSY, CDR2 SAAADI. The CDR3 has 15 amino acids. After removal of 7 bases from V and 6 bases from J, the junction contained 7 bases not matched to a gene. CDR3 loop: CASKRTGGWDEKLFF. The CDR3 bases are TGCGCCAGCAAAAGGACAGGGGGCTGGGATGAAAAACTGTTTTTT.

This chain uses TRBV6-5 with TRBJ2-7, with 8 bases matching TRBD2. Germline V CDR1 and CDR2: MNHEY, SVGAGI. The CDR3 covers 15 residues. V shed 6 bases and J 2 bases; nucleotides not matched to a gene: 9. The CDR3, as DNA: TGTGCCAGCAGAACGAATAGCGGGAACGCCTACGAGCAGTACTTC. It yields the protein CASRTNSGNAYEQYF.

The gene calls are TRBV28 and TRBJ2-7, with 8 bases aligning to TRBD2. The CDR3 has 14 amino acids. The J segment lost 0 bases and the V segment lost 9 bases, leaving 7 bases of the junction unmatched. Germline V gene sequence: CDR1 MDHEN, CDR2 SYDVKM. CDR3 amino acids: CASGGGGSSYEQYF. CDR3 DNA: TGTGCCAGTGGGGGCGGGGGGAGCTCCTACGAGCAGTACTTC.